The 14 T cell receptor beta chains given below trace back to one sample, sequenced in a study of blood T cells in healthy people across ages. Sample-barcoded 5' priming and a J-beta primer mix drove a second PCR of about 6 to 11 cycles. A single record per CDR3 protein comes from TCRdb applying MiXCR to the 5' RACE reads. The sample holds 1.5 million to 1.8 million distinct CDR3 sequences, approximately 42% seen once. The material sequenced was blood. Receptors were obtained from a woman between 18 and 30 years old in good health.

The chain uses TRBV3-1 and TRBJ2-3; D not resolved. This CDR3 spans 12 amino acids. Looked up from germline, CDR1 is LGHDT and CDR2 is YNNKEL (reference sequence). V shed 2 bases and J shed 5 bases, with 5 bases lying between them. The CDR3, as DNA: TGTGCCAGCAGCCAATATGTAGATACGCAGTATTTT. This encodes CASSQYVDTQYF.

This clonotype has a handful of counts. The chain is built from TRBV20-1 and TRBJ1-2, with no clear D. The CDR3 has 16 residues. V was trimmed by 4 bases and J by 0 bases, leaving 18 bases between them. Germline V gives CDR1 DFQATT, CDR2 SNEGSKA (reference sequence). The DNA for the CDR3 is TGCAGTGCTACCAAACCGGGATATCTATCTAACTATGGCTACACCTTC. Translated: CSATKPGYLSNYGYTF.

The genes are TRBV7-2 and TRBJ2-1, with D maybe TRBD2 (5 bases). V was clipped by 5 bases and J by 10 bases, with 18 bases between them. This CDR3 is 14 amino acids long. Germline CDR1 reads SGHTA; CDR2 reads FQGNSA. CDR3 sequence (DNA): TGTGCCAGCAGCCGTGGCCTAGCAAGAGGGGAGCAGTTCTTC. It specifies CASSRGLARGEQFF.

The V and J genes are TRBV20-1 and TRBJ1-2, with TRBD1 matching over 9 bases. There are 14 residues in the CDR3. Germline V CDR1 and CDR2: DFQATT, SNEGSKA (reference sequence). With 5 bases clipped from V and 4 bases from J, the junction kept 8 bases outside the gene matches. CDR3 loop: CSARLQGATYGYTF. The DNA of the CDR3 is TGCAGTGCTCGCCTACAGGGGGCGACCTATGGCTACACCTTC.

This clonotype showed up just a few times. The V and J genes are TRBV29-1 and TRBJ2-7; 7 nucleotides agree with TRBD1. The CDR3 is 14 residues long. Unmatched junction bases numbered 5, after V lost 3 bases and J lost 0 bases. Germline assignment: CDR1 SQVTM and CDR2 ANQGSEA. This CDR3 is CSVEGDSSSYEQYF. The CDR3 DNA follows: TGCAGCGTTGAGGGGGACAGCAGCTCCTACGAGCAGTACTTC.

The chain has TRBV29-1 and TRBJ2-4, with D maybe TRBD2 (6 bases). Looked up from germline, CDR1 is SQVTM and CDR2 is ANQGSEA. This CDR3 is 12 amino acids long. V lost 8 bases and J 13 bases, leaving 21 bases between the germline ends. CDR3 residues: CSSVGGQGEQYF. The CDR3 nucleotides are TGCAGCTCGGTGGGGGGTCAGGGTGAGCAGTACTTC. The whole variable domain, remainder taken from reference TRBV29-1 and TRBJ2-4, is SAVISQKPSRDICQRGTSLTIQCQVDSQVTMMFWYRQQPGQSLTLIATANQGSEATYESGFVIDKFPISRPNLTFSTLTVSNMSPEDSSIYLCSSVGGQGEQYFGAGTRLSVL.

The CDR3 DNA reads as TGTGCCAGGAGTGATCCCCTGACCTATGACAGGGCGGTGGAGACCCAGTACTTC. The encoded protein is CARSDPLTYDRAVETQYF. The rearrangement uses TRBV12-3 or TRBV12-4 and TRBJ2-5; 7 bases fit TRBD1. Losses at the gene ends were 9 bases for V and 5 bases for J; bases not matched to a gene: 24. CDR3 length: 18 residues.

V usage is TRBV3-1 and J usage is TRBJ2-7; D gene ambiguous. This CDR3 is built from 12 residues. Trimming removed 2 bases from V and 4 bases from J, with 6 bases in between. Germline V gene data show CDR1 as LGHDT and CDR2 as YNNKEL (reference sequence). CDR3 sequence reads: CASSQHGYEQYF. DNA of the CDR3: TGTGCCAGCAGCCAACATGGGTACGAGCAGTACTTC.

The sample holds many counts of this clonotype. V and J are TRBV7-9 and TRBJ2-7, with TRBD2 identical over 8 bases. V shed 4 bases and J 2 bases; nucleotides not matched to a gene: 4. Germline V gene sequence: CDR1 SEHNR, CDR2 FQNEAQ (reference sequence). The CDR3 runs 14 residues. The CDR3 coding sequence is TGTGCCAGCAGCTATAGCGGGGCCGCCTACGAGCAGTACTTC. This sequence encodes CASSYSGAAYEQYF.

This clonotype has just a few counts. The rearrangement joins TRBV5-1 to TRBJ1-3; D possibly corresponds to TRBD1 (5 bases). Germline loops: CDR1 SGHRS, CDR2 YFSETQ. The CDR3 sequence is 16 residues long. With 4 bases removed from V and 0 bases from J, the gap between germline ends came to 14 bases. CDR3 DNA sequence: TGCGCCAGCAGCAAACGACATGGGGGCTCTGGAAACACCATATATTTT. It translates to CASSKRHGGSGNTIYF.

This clonotype came up many times. An end of the junction differs from the germline gene, which may be a read error. The V and J genes are TRBV11-3 and TRBJ2-3; TRBD1 matches 8 bases. The CDR3 sequence is 15 residues long. CDR1 and CDR2 from the germline V gene are SGHNT and YENEEA. The CDR3 sequence is CASSQGASRTDTQYF. The CDR3, as DNA: TGTGCCAGCAGCCAGGGGGCATCCCGCACGGATACGCAGTATTTT.

The chain combines TRBV12-3 or TRBV12-4 with TRBJ1-1, with 7 bases aligning to TRBD1. V lost 2 bases and J lost 6; bases outside the gene matches: 6. The CDR3 runs to 14 residues. The CDR3 region has the DNA TGTGCCAGCAGTTTAACAGGGGTGGCTTCTGAAGCTTTCTTT. Translated: CASSLTGVASEAFF.

The table lists this clonotype with a few counts. The V call is TRBV10-1, the J call TRBJ2-1, with D maybe TRBD1 (6 bases). This CDR3 is built from 11 residues. CDR1 and CDR2 (germline): WNHNN, SYGVQD (reference sequence). Trimming cost V 8 bases and J 4 bases, with 6 bases left between them. CDR3 sequence (DNA): TGCGCCAGCGGACAGTACAATGAGCAGTTCTTC. Translation: CASGQYNEQFF.

The rearrangement links TRBV7-9 to TRBJ2-5; 8 bases are a match to TRBD2. CDR3 size: 13 residues. Unmatched junction bases numbered 8, after V lost 7 bases and J lost 7 bases. CDR1 and CDR2 from the germline V gene are SEHNR and FQNEAQ (reference sequence). CDR3 in amino acids: CASTVTSEGTQYF. CDR3 coding DNA: TGTGCCAGCACGGTGACTAGCGAGGGGACCCAGTACTTC.